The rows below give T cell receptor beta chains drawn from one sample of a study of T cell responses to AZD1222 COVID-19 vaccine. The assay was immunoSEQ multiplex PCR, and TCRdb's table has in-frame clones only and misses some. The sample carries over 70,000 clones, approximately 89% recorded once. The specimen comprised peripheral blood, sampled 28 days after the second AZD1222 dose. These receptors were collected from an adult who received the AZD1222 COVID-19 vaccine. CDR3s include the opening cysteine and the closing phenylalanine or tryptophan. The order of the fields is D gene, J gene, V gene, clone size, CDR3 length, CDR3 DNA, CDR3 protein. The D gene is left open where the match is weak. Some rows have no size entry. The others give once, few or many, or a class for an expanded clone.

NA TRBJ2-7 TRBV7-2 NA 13 TGTGCCAGCAGCTTAGAGGTTTGGTACGAGCAGTACTTC CASSLEVWYEQYF
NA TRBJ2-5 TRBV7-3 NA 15 TGTGCCAGCAGCCACGGAGGGGGGGCGCGAGAGACCCAGTACTTC CASSHGGGARETQYF
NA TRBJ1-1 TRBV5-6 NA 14 TGTGCCAGCAGCTTGGGCACAGCGAACACTGAAGCTTTCTTT CASSLGTANTEAFF
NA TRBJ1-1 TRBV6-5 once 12 TGTGCCAGCAGACCATCCGGGACTGAAGCTTTCTTT CASRPSGTEAFF
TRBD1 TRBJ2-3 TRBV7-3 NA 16 TGTGCCAGCAGCCTGACAGGGGGCGCCGGGACAGATACGCAGTATTTT CASSLTGGAGTDTQYF
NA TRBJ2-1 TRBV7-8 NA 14 TGTGCCAGCAACCTAAGGGCGGGGTACAATGAGCAGTTCTTC CASNLRAGYNEQFF
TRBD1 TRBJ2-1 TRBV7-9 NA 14 TGTGCCAGCAGCTTAGCGGTTGGGACAGGGGGGCATTTCTTC CASSLAVGTGGHFF
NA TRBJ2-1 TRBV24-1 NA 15 TGTGCCACCAGTGATGCCACATTTTCTTTCAATGAGCAGTTCTTC CATSDATFSFNEQFF
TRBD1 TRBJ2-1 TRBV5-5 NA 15 TGTGCCAGCAGCTCATGGGGGACAGGGGAGGATGAGCAGTTCTTC CASSSWGTGEDEQFF
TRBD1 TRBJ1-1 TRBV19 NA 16 TGTGCCATCTCATCTAGACAGGGAACGGGGTACACTGAAGCTTTCTTT CAISSRQGTGYTEAFF
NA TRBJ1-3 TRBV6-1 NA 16 TGTGCCAGCAGTGACCCAGGGGTCCCCTCTGGAAACACCATATATTTT CASSDPGVPSGNTIYF
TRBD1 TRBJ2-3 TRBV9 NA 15 TGTGCCAGCAGCGGGGGACAGGCTAGCACAGATACGCAGTATTTT CASSGGQASTDTQYF
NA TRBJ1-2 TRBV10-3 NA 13 TGTGCCATCAGTAAAGGACAGACTTATGGCTACACCTTC CAISKGQTYGYTF
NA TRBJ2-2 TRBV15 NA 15 TGTGCCACCAGCAGAGGGGGGACGAACACCGGGGAGCTGTTTTTT CATSRGGTNTGELFF
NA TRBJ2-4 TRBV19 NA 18 TGTGCCAGTAGTAGGGATGCCGGGGGTCGGGAGGCCAAAAACATTCAGTACTTC CASSRDAGGREAKNIQYF
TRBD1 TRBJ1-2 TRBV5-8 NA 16 TGTGCCAGCAGCTTGGCGGGGGGACAGGGCTACTATGGCTACACCTTC CASSLAGGQGYYGYTF
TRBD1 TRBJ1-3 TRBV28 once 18 TGTGCCAGCAGCTTTATGACAGGGAATCGCCACTCTGGAAACACCATATATTTT CASSFMTGNRHSGNTIYF
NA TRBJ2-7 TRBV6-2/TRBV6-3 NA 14 TGTGCCAGCAGTTTGTGGACAGATCTCTACGAGCAGTACTTC CASSLWTDLYEQYF
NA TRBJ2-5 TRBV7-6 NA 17 TGTGCCAGCAGCTTAGCTTACGGGCAGGGAGGGGGAGAGACCCAGTACTTC CASSLAYGQGGGETQYF
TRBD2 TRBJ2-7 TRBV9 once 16 TGTGCCAGCAGCGTAGGGTCTAGCGGGGGAGCTTACGAGCAGTACTTC CASSVGSSGGAYEQYF
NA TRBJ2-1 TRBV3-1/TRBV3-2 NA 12 TGTGCCAGCAGCAGACTGGGAAATGAGCAGTTCTTC CASSRLGNEQFF
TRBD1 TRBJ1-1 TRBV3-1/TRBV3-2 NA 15 TGTGCCAGCAGCCCCCGACAGGGTGTGAACACTGAAGCTTTCTTT CASSPRQGVNTEAFF
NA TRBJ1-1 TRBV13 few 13 TGTGCCAGCAGCTCTACAGCGAACACTGAAGCTTTCTTT CASSSTANTEAFF
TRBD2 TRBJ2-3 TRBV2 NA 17 TGTGCCAGCGGCCGACTAGCGGGGGGGCATCGCACAGATACGCAGTATTTT CASGRLAGGHRTDTQYF
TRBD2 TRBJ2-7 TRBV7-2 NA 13 TGTGCCAGCAGCTCCCGGGGGGCCTACGAGCAGTACTTC CASSSRGAYEQYF
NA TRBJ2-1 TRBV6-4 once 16 TGTGCCAGCAGCCTGGGGGTGGGCGCCGGTCACGATGAGCAGTTCTTC CASSLGVGAGHDEQFF
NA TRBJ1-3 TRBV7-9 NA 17 TGTGCCAGCAGCTTAGGAGGTAGGACAACCTCTGGAAACACCATATATTTT CASSLGGRTTSGNTIYF
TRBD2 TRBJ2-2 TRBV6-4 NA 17 TGTGCCAGCAGTGCCGTAGCGGGGGGGCTCTTCACCGGGGAGCTGTTTTTT CASSAVAGGLFTGELFF
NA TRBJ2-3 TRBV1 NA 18 TGCACCAGCAGCCAAGTCCGCCCCACTAGCGGTGGGACAGATACGCAGTATTTT CTSSQVRPTSGGTDTQYF
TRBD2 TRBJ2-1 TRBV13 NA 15 TGTGCCAGCAGCTTAGCACTAGCGGGCGTCAATGAGCAGTTCTTC CASSLALAGVNEQFF
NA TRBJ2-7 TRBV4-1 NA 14 TGCGCCAGCAGCCAAGATAAGGCCTTGCACGAGCAGTACTTC CASSQDKALHEQYF
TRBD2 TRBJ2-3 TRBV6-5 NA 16 TGTGCCAGCAGTTATAGCGGGGGGCCGTCACCAGATACGCAGTATTTT CASSYSGGPSPDTQYF
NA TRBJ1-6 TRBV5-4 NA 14 TGTGCCAGCAGCTTGGGCAATGGGGCTTCACCCCTCCACTTT CASSLGNGASPLHF
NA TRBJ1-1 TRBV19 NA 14 TGTGCCAGTAGTATAGAGCCTGGAAATACTGAAGCTTTCTTT CASSIEPGNTEAFF
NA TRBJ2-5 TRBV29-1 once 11 TGCAGCGATAGGACCGGCGGGGCCCAGTACTTC CSDRTGGAQYF
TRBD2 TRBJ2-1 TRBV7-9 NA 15 TGTGCCAGCAGCTTAAGCGGGGGGGCCGTCAATGAGCAGTTCTTC CASSLSGGAVNEQFF
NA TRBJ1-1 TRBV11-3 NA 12 TGTGCCAGCAGCTTCGCGGGGGGCGAAGCTTTCTTT CASSFAGGEAFF
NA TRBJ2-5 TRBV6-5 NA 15 TGTGCCAGCAGAGGAACCCAGGTGATTGGAGAGACCCAGTACTTC CASRGTQVIGETQYF
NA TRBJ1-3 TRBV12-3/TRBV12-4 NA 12 TGTGCCAGCGATAGGGTTGGAAACACCATATATTTT CASDRVGNTIYF
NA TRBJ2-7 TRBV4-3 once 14 TGCGCCAGCAGCCAAGAGGGCAGTTACTTGGAGCAGTACTTC CASSQEGSYLEQYF
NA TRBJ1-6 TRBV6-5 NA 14 TGTGCCAGCAGTTACAGGGAGGGCAATTCACCCCTCCACTTT CASSYREGNSPLHF
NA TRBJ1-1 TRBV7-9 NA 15 TGTGCCAGCAGCTTGGACGGTGAATGGGGCACTGAAGCTTTCTTT CASSLDGEWGTEAFF
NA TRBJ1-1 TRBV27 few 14 TGTGCCAGCAGTTTTACAGGGAACCTTCATGAAGCTTTCTTT CASSFTGNLHEAFF
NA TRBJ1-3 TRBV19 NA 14 TGTGCCAGTAGTATCGGAGGTGCTGGAAACACCATATATTTT CASSIGGAGNTIYF
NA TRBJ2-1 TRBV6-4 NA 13 TGTGCCAGCAGTGACTGGGTGGGGGATGAGCAGTTCTTC CASSDWVGDEQFF
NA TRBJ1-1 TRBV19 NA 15 TGTGCCAGTAGTAGCGCGCGGATGGGTAACACTGAAGCTTTCTTT CASSSARMGNTEAFF
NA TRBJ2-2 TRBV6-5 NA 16 TGTGCCAGCAGTTACTCGGGTGGGGCGGGAACCGGGGAGCTGTTTTTT CASSYSGGAGTGELFF
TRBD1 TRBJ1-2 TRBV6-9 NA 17 TGTGCCACACCAACCCGGGACAGGGGCCAAACTAACTATGGCTACACCTTC CATPTRDRGQTNYGYTF
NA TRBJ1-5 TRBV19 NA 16 TGTGCCAGTAGTGATGTCCGGGACGTCTGGGGTCAGCCCCAGCATTTT CASSDVRDVWGQPQHF